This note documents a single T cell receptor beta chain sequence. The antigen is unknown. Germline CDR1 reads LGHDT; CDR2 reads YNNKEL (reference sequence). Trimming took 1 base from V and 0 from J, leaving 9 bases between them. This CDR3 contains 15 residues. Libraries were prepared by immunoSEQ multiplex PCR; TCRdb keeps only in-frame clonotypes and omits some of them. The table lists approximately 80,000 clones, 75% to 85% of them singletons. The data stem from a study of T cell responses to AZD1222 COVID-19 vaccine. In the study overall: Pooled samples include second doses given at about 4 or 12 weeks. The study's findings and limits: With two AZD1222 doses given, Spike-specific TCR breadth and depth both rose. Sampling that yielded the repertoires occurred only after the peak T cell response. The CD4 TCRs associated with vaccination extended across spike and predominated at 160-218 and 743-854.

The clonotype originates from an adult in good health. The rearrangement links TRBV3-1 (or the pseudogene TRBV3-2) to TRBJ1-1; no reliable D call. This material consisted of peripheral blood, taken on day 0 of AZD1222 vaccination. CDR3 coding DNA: TGTGCCAGCAGCCAAGGCGATCTTATGAACACTGAAGCTTTCTTT. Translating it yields CASSQGDLMNTEAFF.